This T cell receptor (beta chain) was documented in a study of blood T cells in healthy people across ages. Overall study findings and caveats: Observed TCR beta diversity showed a strong correlation with the percentage of naive T cells as measured by flow cytometry.

As regards this clonotype: Antigen: not known.

The trim removed 5 bases at V and 2 bases at J, leaving 10 bases unmatched. CDR1 and CDR2 from the germline V gene are DFQATT and SNEGSKA (reference sequence). This CDR3 region has 16 residues. Primed by a sample-barcoded 5' primer and a J-beta primer mix, a second PCR proceeded for about 6 to 12 cycles. TCRdb passed the 5' RACE reads through MiXCR, listing each CDR3 protein once. The repertoire includes about 800,000 distinct CDR3 sequences, roughly 25% of them detected once, and under 4.5% sits in the top ten. This sample was also put to use in a study of T cells of mothers and their children.

The clonotype originates from a boy aged 5-17 years in good health. This sequence joins TRBV20-1 and TRBJ2-5; 11 bases line up with TRBD2. Input material: blood. The CDR3 region has the DNA TGCAGTGCTCGGCGGGGACTAGCGGAGGGGCAAGAGACCCAGTACTTC. Its translation: CSARRGLAEGQETQYF.